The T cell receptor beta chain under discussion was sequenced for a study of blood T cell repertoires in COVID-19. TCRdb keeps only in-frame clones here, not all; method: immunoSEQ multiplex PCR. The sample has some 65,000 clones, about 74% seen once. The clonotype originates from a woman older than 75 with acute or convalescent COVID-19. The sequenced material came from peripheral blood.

The CDR3 is CASSRPLGREVQETQYF. The DNA for the CDR3 is TGTGCCAGCAGCCGTCCCTTAGGGCGGGAGGTTCAAGAGACCCAGTACTTC. V usage is TRBV7-7 and J usage is TRBJ2-5, with 8 positions matching TRBD2. Germline values: CDR1 SSHAT, CDR2 FNYEAQ (reference sequence). V dropped 5 bases and J dropped 2; count of bases not matched to a gene: 13. CDR3 length: 17 amino acids.